The 5 T cell receptor beta chains below all came from one sample that was sequenced in a study of blood T cells in healthy people across ages. Primed by a sample-barcoded 5' primer and a J-beta primer mix, a second PCR proceeded for about 7 to 11 cycles. TCRdb reprocessed the 5' RACE reads via MiXCR and lists one record per CDR3 protein. There are around 970,000 distinct CDR3 sequences in the sample; 51% occur only once, and roughly 23% lies in the top ten. Sequencing was carried out using blood. The receptors originated from an older woman in good health.

CDR3 residues: CASSYSGGRDSKQYF. The CDR3 region has the DNA TGTGCCAGCAGTTACTCGGGGGGAAGAGATTCGAAGCAGTACTTC. The rearrangement links TRBV6-6 to TRBJ2-4; D might be TRBD2 (6 bases). This CDR3 is 15 amino acids long. In germline, CDR1 is MNHNY, CDR2 SVGAGI (reference sequence). Trimming cost V 0 bases and J 13 bases, with 19 bases left between them.

The V gene is TRBV28, the J gene TRBJ2-4; no reliable D call. Judging by the DNA end, TRBJ2-5 fits better; the J call may be wrong. Germline V gene sequence: CDR1 MDHEN, CDR2 SYDVKM. The CDR3 extends over 12 amino acids. This CDR3 is CASSFKWETQYF. The DNA for the CDR3 is TGTGCCAGCAGTTTCAAGTGGGAGACCCAGTACTTC.

The chain recombines TRBV20-1 with TRBJ2-5; D might be TRBD2 (5 bases). The V end lost 3 bases, the J end lost 4 bases, and 9 bases lay between the germline ends. This CDR3 is 12 amino acids long. Looked up from germline, CDR1 is DFQATT and CDR2 is SNEGSKA (reference sequence). CDR3 bases: TGCAGTGCTAGCGTAGGGAGAGAGACCCAGTACTTC. Its protein is CSASVGRETQYF.

This sequence joins TRBV7-2 and TRBJ2-3; D not resolved. Germline V gene sequence: CDR1 SGHTA, CDR2 FQGNSA. This CDR3 is 13 amino acids long. V was trimmed by 5 bases and J by 4 bases, leaving 10 bases between them. CDR3 region: CASSAVRADTQYF. The CDR3, as DNA: TGTGCCAGCAGCGCCGTGAGAGCAGATACGCAGTATTTT.

The chain uses TRBV11-2 and TRBJ2-3; 9 positions match TRBD2. Germline V CDR1 and CDR2: SGHAT, FQNNGV. Losses at the gene ends were 0 bases for V and 5 bases for J; bases not matched to a gene: 9. CDR3 size: 17 residues. CDR3 sequence reads: CASSLDLAGTAIDTQYF. Here the CDR3 DNA reads TGTGCCAGCAGCTTAGATCTAGCGGGAACGGCAATAGATACGCAGTATTTT.